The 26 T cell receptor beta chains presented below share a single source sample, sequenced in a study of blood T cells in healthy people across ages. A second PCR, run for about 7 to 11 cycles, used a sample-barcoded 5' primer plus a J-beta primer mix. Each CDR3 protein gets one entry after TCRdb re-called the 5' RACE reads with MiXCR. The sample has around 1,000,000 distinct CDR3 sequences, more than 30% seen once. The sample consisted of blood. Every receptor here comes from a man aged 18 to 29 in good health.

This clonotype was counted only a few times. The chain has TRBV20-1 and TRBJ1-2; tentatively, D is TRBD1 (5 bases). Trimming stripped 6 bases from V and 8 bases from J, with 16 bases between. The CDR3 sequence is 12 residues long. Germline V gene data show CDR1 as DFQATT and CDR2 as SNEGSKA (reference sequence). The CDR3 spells CSAKTVFGGYTF. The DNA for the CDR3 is TGCAGTGCCAAGACAGTCTTCGGGGGCTACACCTTC.

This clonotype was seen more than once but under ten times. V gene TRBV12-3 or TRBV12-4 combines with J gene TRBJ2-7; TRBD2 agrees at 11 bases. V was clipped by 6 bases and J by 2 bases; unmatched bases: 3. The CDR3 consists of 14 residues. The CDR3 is CASRKTSGTYEQYF. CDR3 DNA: TGTGCCAGCAGGAAGACTAGCGGGACCTACGAGCAGTACTTC.

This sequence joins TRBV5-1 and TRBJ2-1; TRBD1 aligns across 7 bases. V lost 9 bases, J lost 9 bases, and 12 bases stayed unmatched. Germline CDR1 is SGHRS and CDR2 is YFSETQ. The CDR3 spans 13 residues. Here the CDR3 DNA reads TGCGCCACGACGACAGGGTACGAAGGTGAGCAGTTCTTC. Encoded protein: CATTTGYEGEQFF.

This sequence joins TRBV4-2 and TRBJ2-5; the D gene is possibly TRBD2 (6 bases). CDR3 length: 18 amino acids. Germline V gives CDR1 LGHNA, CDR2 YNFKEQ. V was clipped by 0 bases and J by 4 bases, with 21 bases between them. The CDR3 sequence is CASSQDLVETRNGETQYF. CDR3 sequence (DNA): TGTGCCAGCAGCCAAGATCTTGTAGAGACTAGGAACGGAGAGACCCAGTACTTC.

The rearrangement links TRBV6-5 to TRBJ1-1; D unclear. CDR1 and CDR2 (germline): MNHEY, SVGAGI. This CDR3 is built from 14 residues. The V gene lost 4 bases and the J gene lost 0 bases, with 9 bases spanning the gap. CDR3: CASSFSQLNTEAFF. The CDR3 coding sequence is TGTGCCAGCAGTTTCTCCCAATTGAACACTGAAGCTTTCTTT.

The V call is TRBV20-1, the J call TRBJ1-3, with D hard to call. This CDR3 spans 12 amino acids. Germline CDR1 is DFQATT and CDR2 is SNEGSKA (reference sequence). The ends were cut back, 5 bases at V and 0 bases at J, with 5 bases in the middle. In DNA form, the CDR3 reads TGCAGTGCTGCCCCCTCTGGAAACACCATATATTTT. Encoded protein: CSAAPSGNTIYF.

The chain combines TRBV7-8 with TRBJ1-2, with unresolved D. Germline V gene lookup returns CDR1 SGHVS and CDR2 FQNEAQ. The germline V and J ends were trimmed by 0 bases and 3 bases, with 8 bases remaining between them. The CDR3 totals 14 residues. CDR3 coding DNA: TGTGCCAGCAGCTTAGCGAAGGTCGACTATGGCTACACCTTC. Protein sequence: CASSLAKVDYGYTF.

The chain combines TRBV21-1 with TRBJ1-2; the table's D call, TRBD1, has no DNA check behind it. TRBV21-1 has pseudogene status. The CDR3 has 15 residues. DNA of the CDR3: TGTGCCGGCAGCCTGGACAGCAAAGCGCATTATGGCTACACCTTC. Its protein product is CAGSLDSKAHYGYTF.

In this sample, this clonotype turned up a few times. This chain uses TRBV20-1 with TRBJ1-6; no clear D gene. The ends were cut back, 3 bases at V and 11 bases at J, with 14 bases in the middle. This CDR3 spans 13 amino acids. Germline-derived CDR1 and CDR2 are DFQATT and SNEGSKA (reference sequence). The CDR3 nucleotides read TGCAGTGCTAGTAAGGCAGCAAACACACCCCTCCACTTT. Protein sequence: CSASKAANTPLHF.

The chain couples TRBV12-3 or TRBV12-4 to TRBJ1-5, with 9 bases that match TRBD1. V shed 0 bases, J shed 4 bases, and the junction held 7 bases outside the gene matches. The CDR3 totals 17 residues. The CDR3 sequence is CASSLALRTGVNQPQHF. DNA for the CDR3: TGTGCCAGCAGTTTAGCTCTCCGGACAGGGGTAAATCAGCCCCAGCATTTT.

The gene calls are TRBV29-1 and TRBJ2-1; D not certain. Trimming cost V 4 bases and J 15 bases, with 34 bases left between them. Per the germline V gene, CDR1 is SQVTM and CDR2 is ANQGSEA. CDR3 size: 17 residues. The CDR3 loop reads CSVGVDASHRTPMIPFF. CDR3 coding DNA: TGCAGCGTTGGGGTGGACGCCTCCCATCGAACCCCAATGATCCCGTTCTTC.

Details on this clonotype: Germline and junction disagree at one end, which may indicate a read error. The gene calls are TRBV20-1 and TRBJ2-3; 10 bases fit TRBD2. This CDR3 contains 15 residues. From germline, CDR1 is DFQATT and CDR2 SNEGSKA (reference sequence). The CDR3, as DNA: TGCAGTGCAACCCATAGCGGGGGGCTCCGAGATTCGCAGTATTTT. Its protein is CSATHSGGLRDSQYF.

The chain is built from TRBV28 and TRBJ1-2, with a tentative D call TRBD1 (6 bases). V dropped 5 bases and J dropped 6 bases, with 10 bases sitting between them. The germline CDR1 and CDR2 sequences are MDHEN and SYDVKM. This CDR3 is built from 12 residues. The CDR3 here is CASSTNRDGYTF. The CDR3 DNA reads TGTGCCAGCAGTACAAACAGGGATGGCTACACCTTC.

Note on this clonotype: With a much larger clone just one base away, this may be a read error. The CDR3 nucleotides read TGTGCCTGGATGATACCGGGCCAAACTACATATACGCAGTATTTT. This gives the protein CAWMIPGQTTYTQYF. The rearrangement uses TRBV30 and TRBJ2-3; no firm D call. Trimming took off 4 bases at V and 7 bases at J, with 21 bases between the two ends. The CDR3 length is 15 residues. In germline, CDR1 is GTSNPN, CDR2 SVGIG (reference sequence).

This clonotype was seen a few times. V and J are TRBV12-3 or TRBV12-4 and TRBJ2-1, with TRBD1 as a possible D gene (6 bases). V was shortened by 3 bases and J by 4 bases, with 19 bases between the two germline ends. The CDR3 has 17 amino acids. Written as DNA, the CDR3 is TGTGCCAGCAGTTTTCATTCCGACAGGTTCAATTACAATGAGCAGTTCTTC. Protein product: CASSFHSDRFNYNEQFF.

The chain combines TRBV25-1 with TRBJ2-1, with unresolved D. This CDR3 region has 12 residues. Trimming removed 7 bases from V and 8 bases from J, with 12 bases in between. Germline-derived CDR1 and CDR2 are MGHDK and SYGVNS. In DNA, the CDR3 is TGTGCCAGCAACGTAGCAGGAGATGAGCAGTTCTTC. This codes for CASNVAGDEQFF.

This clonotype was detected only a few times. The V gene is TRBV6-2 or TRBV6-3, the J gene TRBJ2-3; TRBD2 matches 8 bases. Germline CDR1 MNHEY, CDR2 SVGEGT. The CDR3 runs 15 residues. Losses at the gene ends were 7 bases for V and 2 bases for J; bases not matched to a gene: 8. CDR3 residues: CASMVGGGSTDTQYF. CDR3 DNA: TGTGCCAGCATGGTCGGCGGGGGGTCCACAGATACGCAGTATTTT.

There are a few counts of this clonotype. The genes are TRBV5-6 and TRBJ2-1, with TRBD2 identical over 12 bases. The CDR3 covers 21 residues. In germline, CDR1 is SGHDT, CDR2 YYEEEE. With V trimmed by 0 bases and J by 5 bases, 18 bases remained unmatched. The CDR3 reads CASSLEVASGGARGKNNEQFF. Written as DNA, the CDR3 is TGTGCCAGCAGCTTGGAAGTCGCTAGCGGGGGGGCGAGGGGGAAAAACAATGAGCAGTTCTTC.

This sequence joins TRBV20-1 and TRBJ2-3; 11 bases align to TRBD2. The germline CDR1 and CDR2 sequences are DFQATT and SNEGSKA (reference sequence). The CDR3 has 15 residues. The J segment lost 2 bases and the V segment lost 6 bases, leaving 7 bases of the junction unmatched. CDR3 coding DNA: TGCAGTGCCTATACTAGCGGGGGCCTCACAGATACGCAGTATTTT. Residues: CSAYTSGGLTDTQYF.

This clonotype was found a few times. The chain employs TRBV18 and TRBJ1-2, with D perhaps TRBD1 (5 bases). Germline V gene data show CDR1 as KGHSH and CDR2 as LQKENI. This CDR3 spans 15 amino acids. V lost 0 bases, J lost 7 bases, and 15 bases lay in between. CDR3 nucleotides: TGTGCCAGCTCACCACCTCTACAGGTCGGAAGTGGCTACACCTTC. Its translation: CASSPPLQVGSGYTF.

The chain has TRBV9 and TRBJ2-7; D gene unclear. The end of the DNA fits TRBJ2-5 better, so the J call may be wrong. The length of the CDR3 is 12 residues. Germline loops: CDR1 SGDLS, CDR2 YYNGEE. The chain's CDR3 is CASSVGIGTQYF. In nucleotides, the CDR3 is TGTGCCAGCAGCGTGGGGATCGGGACCCAGTACTTC.

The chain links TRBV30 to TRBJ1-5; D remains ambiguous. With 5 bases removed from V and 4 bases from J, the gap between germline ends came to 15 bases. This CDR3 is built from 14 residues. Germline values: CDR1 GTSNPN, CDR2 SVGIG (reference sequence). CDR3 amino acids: CAWSSNSGNQPQHF. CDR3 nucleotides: TGTGCCTGGTCCTCCAATTCGGGGAATCAGCCCCAGCATTTT. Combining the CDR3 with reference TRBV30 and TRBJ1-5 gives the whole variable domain SQTIHQWPATLVQPVGSPLSLECTVEGTSNPNLYWYRQAAGRGLQLLFYSVGIGQISSEVPQNLSASRPQDRQFILSSKKLLLSDSGFYLCAWSSNSGNQPQHFGDGTRLSIL.

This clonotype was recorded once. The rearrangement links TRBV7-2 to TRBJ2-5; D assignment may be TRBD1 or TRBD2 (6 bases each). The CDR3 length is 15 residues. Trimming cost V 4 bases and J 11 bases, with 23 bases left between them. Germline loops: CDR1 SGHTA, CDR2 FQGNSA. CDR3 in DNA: TGTGCCAGCAGCTACGCGGGGACACCTAGGGATGAGCAGTACTTC. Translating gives CASSYAGTPRDEQYF.

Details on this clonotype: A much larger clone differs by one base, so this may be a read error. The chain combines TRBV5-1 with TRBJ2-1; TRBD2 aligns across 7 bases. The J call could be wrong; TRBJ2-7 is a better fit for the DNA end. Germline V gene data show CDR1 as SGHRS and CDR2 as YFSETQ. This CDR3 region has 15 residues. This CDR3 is CASSLSTSSYNEQYF. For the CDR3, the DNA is TGCGCCAGCAGCTTGTCGACTAGCTCCTACAATGAGCAGTACTTC.

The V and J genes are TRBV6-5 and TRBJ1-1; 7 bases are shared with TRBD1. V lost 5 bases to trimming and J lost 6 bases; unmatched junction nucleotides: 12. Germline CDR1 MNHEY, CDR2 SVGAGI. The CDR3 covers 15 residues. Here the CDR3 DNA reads TGTGCCAGCAGTCGAACGACAGGGTTCATATCTGAAGCTTTCTTT. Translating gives CASSRTTGFISEAFF.

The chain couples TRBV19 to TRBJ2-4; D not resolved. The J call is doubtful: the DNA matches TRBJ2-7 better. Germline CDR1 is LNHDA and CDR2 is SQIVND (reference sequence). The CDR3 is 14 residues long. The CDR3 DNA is TGTGCCAGTAGTCTATCGGGCCGCCTCTACGAGCAGTACTTC. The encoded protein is CASSLSGRLYEQYF.